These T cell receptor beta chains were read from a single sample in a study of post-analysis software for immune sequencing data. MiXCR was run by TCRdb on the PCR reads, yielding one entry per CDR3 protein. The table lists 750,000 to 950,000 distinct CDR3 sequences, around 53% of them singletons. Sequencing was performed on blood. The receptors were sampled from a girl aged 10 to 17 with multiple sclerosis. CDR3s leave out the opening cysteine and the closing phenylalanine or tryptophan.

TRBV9 ASSPGSSRQETQY
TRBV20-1 SASRQGKEQY
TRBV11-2 ASSSGLGLADSTDTQY
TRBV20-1 SAMKGNDSPLH
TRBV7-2 ASSPPRGGVVEQF
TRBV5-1 ASTKGGAETQY
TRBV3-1 ASSQLGIYEQY
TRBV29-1 SVAHLTRTLYEQY
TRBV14 ASSPRWGTLNTEAF
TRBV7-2 ASSSRLAGGPRETQY
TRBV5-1 ASSLGRPDLYGYT
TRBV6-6 ASIQGATNYGYT
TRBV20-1 SAPTSGRIRDTQY
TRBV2 ASRPSAGTRDTEAF
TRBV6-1 ASILRDFSGQPQH
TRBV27 ASSSWDSYEQY
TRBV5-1 ASSLGTGGLNEQF
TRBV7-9 ASSFTGAPQY
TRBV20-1 SARAGQDIYGYT
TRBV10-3 AISFNDQGGNGYT
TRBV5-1 ASRNREASYNEQF
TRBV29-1 SVEDWFEREGTVNEQF
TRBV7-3 ASSLGPEGETQY
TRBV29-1 SANIRDRGPNEQY
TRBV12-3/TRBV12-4 ASRAGVSTDTQY
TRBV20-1 SAERGTQSTDTQY
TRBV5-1 ASSPLDRGLGNIQY
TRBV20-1 SARVRASRSYNEQF
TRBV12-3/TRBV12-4 ASSVQGRRDQPQH
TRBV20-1 SATQTGNSYNSPLH
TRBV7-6 ASSLGPATDTQY